The rows below give T cell receptor beta chains drawn from one sample of a study of T cells in Graves' hyperthyroidism and ophthalmopathy. MiXCR, run by TCRdb on the multiplex PCR reads, gives a single entry per CDR3 protein. The sample holds around 420,000 distinct CDR3 sequences, 15% to 18% seen once. Sequencing input: blood. The receptor set was obtained from a woman aged 18 to 35 with Graves' hyperthyroidism. CDR3s leave out the opening cysteine and the closing phenylalanine or tryptophan. Fields, in order: V gene, CDR3 protein.

TRBV12-3/TRBV12-4	ASSEQGQAYSSGANVLT
TRBV7-2	ASSQDRWSYEQY
TRBV12-3/TRBV12-4	ASSRPQETQY
TRBV27	ASTNGLRNEQF
TRBV6-1	ASRDRVYTGELF
TRBV19	ASSINRGLTNEKLF
TRBV7-3	ASSLTGGQNTEAF
TRBV11-2	ASSSRQDDPYEQY
TRBV19	ASSFGGRYYGYT
TRBV5-5	ASSAQGDSPLH
TRBV6-1	ASSPGQGAFYEQY
TRBV7-9	ASSLSDRGRGDEQF
TRBV29-1	SVAFLSGGGGYNEQF
TRBV9	ASRSTGTGGGYT
TRBV5-1	ASSPGVDFSYEQY
TRBV10-3	AISESEGDYQPQH
TRBV3-1	ASSSRLRETEAF
TRBV20-1	SAREGRRNTEAF
TRBV10-3	AISDQRGQSTDTQY
TRBV9	ASAGGDTDTQY
TRBV7-3	ASSLGAGNYEQY
TRBV18	ASSPNRVETQY
TRBV6-2/TRBV6-3	ASSARVTDTQY
TRBV19	ASSRENNGLSPLH
TRBV19	ASSIEWSGSYDDTQY
TRBV6-1	ASTPPRLAGRETQY
TRBV6-2/TRBV6-3	ASSYSNDWRDTQY
TRBV7-3	ASSLQGVTGELF
TRBV18	ASSPNRDRSHGYT
TRBV7-6	ASSLWDTGELF
TRBV4-1	ASSQKQGTTEAF
TRBV18	ASAPGTAGYYEQY
TRBV5-6	ASSTGQGPPYEQY
TRBV5-1	ASSYRGVDTEAF
TRBV6-1	ASSEAGQGFRSQH
TRBV20-1	SALRTSGSHEQF
TRBV10-3	AISLPRGQGAGEQY
TRBV30	AWSAGLLTDTQY
TRBV5-5	ASSLAAGGPYEQY
TRBV6-1	ASSGDSRTQY
TRBV7-2	ASSLGGGPRQETQY
TRBV13	ATGQARYEQY
TRBV11-3	ASSSRDRGDTEAF
TRBV27	ASSFGGNYGYT
TRBV4-1	ATAGGTGSPLH
TRBV3-1	ASSQGTVWSGNTIY
TRBV7-9	VSSVSSGGAAEQY
TRBV11-2	ASSSTSGRARTDTQY
TRBV3-1	ASSGRDRGHEQY
TRBV4-1	ASSQGTPREQY
TRBV5-4	ASSLGGIMMDTQY
TRBV3-1	ASSEGGWGEWNTEAF
TRBV2	ASSADRNTEAF